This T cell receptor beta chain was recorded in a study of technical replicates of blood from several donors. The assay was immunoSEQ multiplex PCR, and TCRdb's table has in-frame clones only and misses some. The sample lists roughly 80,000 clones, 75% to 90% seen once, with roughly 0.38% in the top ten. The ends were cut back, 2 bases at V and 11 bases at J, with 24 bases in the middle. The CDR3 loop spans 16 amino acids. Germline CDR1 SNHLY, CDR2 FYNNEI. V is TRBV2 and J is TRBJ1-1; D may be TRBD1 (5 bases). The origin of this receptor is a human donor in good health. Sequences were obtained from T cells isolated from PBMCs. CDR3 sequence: CASSELGDGFHKGAFF. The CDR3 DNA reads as TGTGCCAGCAGTGAATTGGGCGATGGGTTTCACAAGGGGGCTTTCTTT.